This TCR beta chain was sequenced for a study of T cell responses to AZD1222 COVID-19 vaccine. The method was immunoSEQ multiplex PCR; TCRdb's version includes in-frame clones alone and lacks a portion of them. The table lists some 110,000 clones, more than 85% of them singletons, with 5% in the top ten. Comment on this clone: Its antigen is unidentified.

Notes on the study in general: White British people made up most donors, females outnumbered males, and clonal diversity was possibly underestimated. Repertoires in all cases were sampled only once the peak T cell response had passed.

Germline values: CDR1 SNHLY, CDR2 FYNNEI. V was trimmed by 5 bases and J by 6 bases, leaving 19 bases between them. This CDR3 has 15 amino acids. This material consisted of peripheral blood, taken on day 0 of AZD1222 vaccination. This TCR derives from an adult in good health. V is TRBV2 and J is TRBJ2-5; TRBD1 might be the D (6 bases). CDR3 DNA: TGTGCCAGCAGTCGGCATACAGGGCTTGGACAGACCCAGTACTTC. Its protein is CASSRHTGLGQTQYF.